Listed below are T cell receptor beta chains from one sample, sequenced in a study of Graves' ophthalmopathy and Graves' hyperthyroidism. Each CDR3 protein gets one entry after TCRdb re-called the multiplex PCR reads with MiXCR. The table records about 620,000 distinct CDR3 sequences, about 24% of them present only once. The sequencing sample was made of peripheral blood. These receptors all stem from a young woman with stable Graves' hyperthyroidism. Some clones in this sample may be carry-over from other donors' samples. The CDR3 runs from the conserved cysteine through the conserved F or W. The D gene is left open where the match is weak. Clone size is shown for a subset of rows, as once, few, many or a class of expanded clone.

CDR3,DNA,length,V,J,size,D
CASSPTGDGGETQYF,TGTGCCAGCAGTCCGACAGGGGATGGGGGAGAGACCCAGTACTTC,15,TRBV13,TRBJ2-5,many,TRBD1
CASSWIDRDHEQYF,TGTGCCAGCAGTTGGATCGACAGGGACCACGAGCAGTACTTC,14,TRBV6-5,TRBJ2-7,NA,TRBD1
CSARSQAVSYEQYF,TGCAGTGCTAGGTCTCAGGCGGTCTCCTACGAGCAGTACTTC,14,TRBV20-1,TRBJ2-7,many,NA
CASASQGVNTEAFF,TGTGCCAGTGCCAGTCAAGGTGTGAACACTGAAGCTTTCTTT,14,TRBV19,TRBJ1-1,NA,NA
CASSQGAASGNTIYF,TGTGCCAGCAGCCAGGGGGCGGCCTCTGGAAACACCATATATTTT,15,TRBV6-1,TRBJ1-3,many,TRBD1
CASSFDRSGTQYF,TGTGCCAGCAGTTTCGACAGGTCAGGGACCCAGTACTTC,13,TRBV27,TRBJ2-5,NA,NA
CASSVDVSGANVLTF,TGTGCCAGCAGCGTAGATGTCTCTGGGGCCAACGTCCTGACTTTC,15,TRBV9,TRBJ2-6,many,NA
CASSSWTGNGEQYF,TGTGCCAGCAGTTCCTGGACGGGGAATGGGGAGCAGTACTTC,14,TRBV28,TRBJ2-7,many,NA
CASSFGTQTYEQYF,TGTGCCAGCAGCTTTGGGACTCAAACCTACGAGCAGTACTTC,14,TRBV7-9,TRBJ2-7,few,NA
CASSPPGTGREQYF,TGTGCCAGCAGTCCCCCCGGGACAGGGCGAGAGCAGTACTTC,14,TRBV25-1,TRBJ2-7,many,TRBD1
CASQKIGDFSNSYNSPLHF,TGTGCCAGTCAAAAGATTGGGGATTTTTCCAACTCCTATAATTCACCCCTCCACTTT,19,TRBV19,TRBJ1-6,many,NA
CASSPLGTVNQPQHF,TGTGCCAGCTCACCCCTAGGGACAGTTAATCAGCCCCAGCATTTT,15,TRBV18,TRBJ1-5,few,TRBD1
CASSQVWQAQETQYF,TGCGCCAGCAGCCAAGTGTGGCAAGCTCAAGAGACCCAGTACTTC,15,TRBV4-1,TRBJ2-5,NA,NA
CARIRVGGEQTQYF,TGTGCCAGGATTCGGGTGGGTGGGGAGCAGACCCAGTACTTC,14,TRBV12-3/TRBV12-4,TRBJ2-5,many,NA
CSARMLEGGPSYNEQYF,TGCAGTGCTCGTATGCTTGAGGGAGGGCCGTCCTACAACGAGCAGTACTTC,17,TRBV20-1,TRBJ2-7,many,TRBD2
CASSLGLAGGQDTGELFF,TGTGCCAGCAGCTTAGGACTAGCGGGGGGGCAGGACACCGGGGAGCTGTTTTTT,18,TRBV11-2,TRBJ2-2,NA,TRBD2
CASSQDAAGVNTEAFF,TGCGCCAGCAGCCAAGATGCCGCCGGCGTGAACACTGAAGCTTTCTTT,16,TRBV4-1,TRBJ1-1,many,NA
CASSFQGQVKHGYTF,TGTGCCAGCAGTTTTCAGGGGCAGGTGAAGCATGGCTACACCTTC,15,TRBV28,TRBJ1-2,many,NA
CASSSSGEETQYF,TGTGCCAGCAGCTCTAGCGGGGAAGAGACCCAGTACTTC,13,TRBV7-9,TRBJ2-5,many,TRBD2
CASSVGDLPNEQYF,TGTGCCAGCAGTGTGGGGGACCTCCCCAACGAGCAGTACTTC,14,TRBV6-1,TRBJ2-7,many,NA
CASSYDRDKSYEQYF,TGTGCCAGCAGCTACGACCGGGACAAATCCTACGAGCAGTACTTC,15,TRBV11-2,TRBJ2-7,many,NA
CASTPQVVHGYTF,TGTGCCAGCACTCCCCAGGTAGTGCATGGCTACACCTTC,13,TRBV28,TRBJ1-2,many,NA
CSVSDRVVTEAFF,TGCAGCGTTTCAGACAGGGTAGTTACTGAAGCTTTCTTT,13,TRBV29-1,TRBJ1-1,many,TRBD1
CASSPGTGDHGELFF,TGTGCCAGCAGTCCGGGGACAGGGGATCACGGGGAGCTGTTTTTT,15,TRBV28,TRBJ2-2,once,TRBD1
CASTPRDRAYEQYF,TGTGCCAGCACCCCCCGGGACAGAGCCTACGAGCAGTACTTC,14,TRBV7-9,TRBJ2-7,NA,TRBD1
CASSVDPGGYGYTF,TGTGCCAGCAGCGTAGACCCAGGAGGCTATGGCTACACCTTC,14,TRBV9,TRBJ1-2,many,NA
CAWSVPGRVVGYTF,TGTGCCTGGAGTGTACCTGGCAGGGTGGTTGGCTACACCTTC,14,TRBV30,TRBJ1-2,few,NA
CASSFLNYGYTF,TGTGCCAGCAGTTTCCTTAACTATGGCTACACCTTC,12,TRBV12-3/TRBV12-4,TRBJ1-2,many,NA
CATSDPGQGLETQYF,TGTGCCACCAGTGATCCGGGACAGGGGCTGGAGACCCAGTACTTC,15,TRBV24-1,TRBJ2-5,many,TRBD1
CASSYSIQGGETQYF,TGTGCCAGCAGTTACTCGATTCAGGGAGGGGAGACCCAGTACTTC,15,TRBV6-5,TRBJ2-5,NA,TRBD2
CASSLSPLPYEQYF,TGTGCCAGCAGTTTATCGCCACTCCCCTACGAGCAGTACTTC,14,TRBV12-3/TRBV12-4,TRBJ2-7,many,NA
CAISGNSDLAETQYF,TGTGCCATCAGTGGGAACTCAGACCTAGCGGAGACCCAGTACTTC,15,TRBV10-3,TRBJ2-5,NA,NA
CASSQAPGEQYF,TGTGCCAGCAGCCAAGCACCGGGGGAGCAGTACTTC,12,TRBV3-1,TRBJ2-7,NA,NA
CASTPTGAGYGYTF,TGTGCCAGCACCCCAACAGGGGCGGGCTATGGCTACACCTTC,14,TRBV12-3/TRBV12-4,TRBJ1-2,NA,TRBD1
CASSVGRERAEQYF,TGTGCCAGCAGCGTTGGGCGGGAGAGGGCCGAGCAGTACTTC,14,TRBV9,TRBJ2-7,many,TRBD2
CASREAYRDRGETQYF,TGTGCCAGCAGGGAGGCCTACCGGGACAGGGGGGAGACCCAGTACTTC,16,TRBV6-1,TRBJ2-5,many,TRBD1
CASRQDRGRETQYF,TGTGCCAGCAGGCAGGACAGGGGCAGGGAGACCCAGTACTTC,14,TRBV12-3/TRBV12-4,TRBJ2-5,many,TRBD1
CARRSSRGGQPQHF,TGTGCCAGACGGTCCTCGAGGGGGGGACAGCCCCAGCATTTT,14,TRBV6-5,TRBJ1-5,many,NA
CASRGQSTGELFF,TGTGCCAGCAGAGGGCAGAGCACCGGGGAGCTGTTTTTT,13,TRBV6-2/TRBV6-3,TRBJ2-2,many,NA
CASSVYPEGDQETQYF,TGCGCCAGCAGCGTATACCCCGAGGGAGACCAAGAGACCCAGTACTTC,16,TRBV5-1,TRBJ2-5,NA,NA
CASSPRSASTEAFF,TGTGCCAGCAGCCCCCGCTCAGCCAGCACTGAAGCTTTCTTT,14,TRBV7-6,TRBJ1-1,few,NA
CAWGLDGQQETQYF,TGTGCCTGGGGCCTGGACGGACAACAAGAGACCCAGTACTTC,14,TRBV30,TRBJ2-5,many,NA
CASSSQAIPTTEAFF,TGTGCCAGCAGCTCCCAGGCGATCCCAACAACTGAAGCTTTCTTT,15,TRBV11-2,TRBJ1-1,many,NA
CASSQRPSKALHF,TGTGCCAGCAGCCAGAGACCGTCCAAAGCCCTCCACTTT,13,TRBV13,TRBJ1-6,NA,NA
CASTPGSMGELFF,TGTGCCAGCACCCCCGGGTCGATGGGGGAGCTGTTTTTT,13,TRBV12-3/TRBV12-4,TRBJ2-2,NA,NA
CASAIDRSPGNTIYF,TGTGCTAGTGCCATCGACAGGTCCCCTGGAAACACCATATATTTT,15,TRBV12-5,TRBJ1-3,many,NA
CASSEASSKGETQYF,TGTGCCAGCAGTGAAGCGAGTTCGAAGGGGGAGACCCAGTACTTC,15,TRBV2,TRBJ2-5,NA,NA
CAISLGTGKMNTEAFF,TGTGCCATCAGTCTAGGGACAGGGAAGATGAACACTGAAGCTTTCTTT,16,TRBV10-3,TRBJ1-1,many,TRBD1